Listed here are 7 T cell receptor beta chains from one sample, sequenced in a study of Ad26.COV2.S vaccination and SARS-CoV-2 variants (dated by TCRdb to the early 2020s). Interpreted using the paper, the treatment or condition label stands for: about 20 received Ad26.COV2.S at low or high dose, single or two shots; about 5 received placebo; per-sample allocation not given. Repertoires of vaccine and placebo recipients were sequenced from samples taken on day 63 after the first injection. Libraries were made using the immunoSEQ multiplex PCR assay. TCRdb took over this immuneACCESS table, retaining in-frame rearrangements with V and J assigned. Such tables are incomplete; in checked studies, under half of the missing clones stem from an unresolved V gene, and the remainder is unexplained. The sample data list 350,000 to 450,000 clones, and 87% of these were observed just once. Roughly 3.6% of the sample is in the top ten clones.

The material sequenced was peripheral blood, taken in a trial of Ad26.COV2.S vaccine versus placebo. The receptors shown here come from a person aged 18-65 years who received the Ad26.COV2.S COVID-19 vaccine or a placebo.

This chain joins TRBV13 and TRBJ1-2; D remains ambiguous. V lost 5 bases to trimming and J lost 9 bases, with 16 bases between them. This CDR3 is 13 amino acids long. The germline V gene encodes CDR1 PRHDT and CDR2 FYEKMQ (reference sequence). CDR3 in amino acids: CASSTQDRYRYTF. The DNA for the CDR3 is TGTGCCAGCAGCACGCAGGACCGGTATCGCTACACCTTC.

The genes are TRBV10-3 and TRBJ1-2; 8 bases are a match to TRBD1. The germline CDR1 and CDR2 sequences are ENHRY and SYGVKD. The V segment lost 10 bases and the J segment 1 base; nucleotides outside the gene matches: 17. The CDR3 is 17 residues long. DNA of the CDR3: TGTGCCACCCCTGGGGACCCGCAGGGGGCTAATAACTATGGCTACACCTTC. Amino acids: CATPGDPQGANNYGYTF.

This clone was recorded a few times. The chain combines TRBV27 with TRBJ2-5; 11 bases align to TRBD2. This CDR3 contains 15 residues. J was trimmed by 5 bases and V by 0 bases; bases with no gene match: 2. Germline CDR1 and CDR2: MNHEY and SMNVEV (reference sequence). CDR3 coding DNA: TGTGCCAGCAGTTTATCCCGACTAGCGGGGGAGACCCAGTACTTC. Amino acids: CASSLSRLAGETQYF.

This clone has just one count. The chain has TRBV18 and TRBJ2-3; the D gene is possibly TRBD2 (6 bases). Germline V lookup: CDR1 KGHSH, CDR2 LQKENI. The CDR3 is 14 amino acids. V lost 4 bases, J lost 5 bases, and 13 bases lay in between. The DNA for the CDR3 is TGTGCCAGCTCACGACGCGGGGTTGTAGATACGCAGTATTTT. It translates to CASSRRGVVDTQYF. Looking up the rest from reference TRBV18 and TRBJ2-3 gives the full variable domain: NAGVMQNPRHLVRRRGQEARLRCSPMKGHSHVYWYRQLPEEGLKFMVYLQKENIIDESGMPKERFSAEFPKEGPSILRIQQVVRGDSAAYFCASSRRGVVDTQYFGPGTRLTVL.

The V gene is TRBV6-5, the J gene TRBJ1-2, with a tentative D call TRBD1 (5 bases). The CDR3 runs to 13 residues. Trimming cost V 0 bases and J 7 bases, with 9 bases left between them. Germline V CDR1 and CDR2: MNHEY, SVGAGI. The CDR3 nucleotides are TGTGCCAGCAGTTACTCGAGCGGGGGTGGCTACACCTTC. It is translated as CASSYSSGGGYTF.

The chain recombines TRBV25-1 with TRBJ2-7; 10 bases match TRBD1. V gave up 3 bases and J gave up 8 bases; unmatched junction bases: 13. CDR1 is MGHDK, CDR2 SYGVNS, per germline. The CDR3 is made up of 16 amino acids. CDR3 amino acids: CASSDLRQGAGVKQYF. In DNA form, the CDR3 reads TGTGCCAGCAGTGACCTCCGACAGGGGGCCGGCGTGAAGCAGTACTTC.

In DNA, the CDR3 is TGTGCCAGCATTCTGGACAGGGGGAACACTGAAGCTTTCTTT. Its translation is CASILDRGNTEAFF. The chain employs TRBV6-5 and TRBJ1-1, with 9 nucleotides matching TRBD1. The J segment lost 1 base and the V segment lost 7 bases, leaving 4 bases of the junction unmatched. This CDR3 contains 14 residues. CDR1 and CDR2 (germline): MNHEY, SVGAGI.